This paragraph covers one TCR beta chain sequence. The data are from a study of blood T cell repertoires in COVID-19. Study at large: Samples came from the United States, Italy and Spain, spanning acute and convalescent COVID-19. Sample material is recorded as cDNA or gDNA derived from T cells, B-cell-depleted T cells, or PBMCs.

Original analysis: The authors estimated nucleated cell counts from reference gene primer amplification. Only in-frame clones appear in the TCRdb table, and some are missing; sequencing was by immunoSEQ multiplex PCR. The V and J calls and the clone size are those of that table, but D and trimming were determined from the DNA. The sample shows more than 95,000 clones, about 85% of them seen only once. CDR3 length: 14 residues. V trimming: 5 bases; J trimming: 10 bases; junction bases outside the gene matches: 6. CDR1 and CDR2 (germline): SGHTA, FQGNSA. This receptor was taken from a woman over 75 with acute or convalescent COVID-19. The rearrangement uses TRBV7-2 and TRBJ2-2; 11 bases match TRBD2. The sequenced sample was peripheral blood. In nucleotides, the CDR3 is TGTGCCAGCAGCGTGCTAGCGGGGGGTGTGGAGCTGTTTTTT. It translates to CASSVLAGGVELFF.